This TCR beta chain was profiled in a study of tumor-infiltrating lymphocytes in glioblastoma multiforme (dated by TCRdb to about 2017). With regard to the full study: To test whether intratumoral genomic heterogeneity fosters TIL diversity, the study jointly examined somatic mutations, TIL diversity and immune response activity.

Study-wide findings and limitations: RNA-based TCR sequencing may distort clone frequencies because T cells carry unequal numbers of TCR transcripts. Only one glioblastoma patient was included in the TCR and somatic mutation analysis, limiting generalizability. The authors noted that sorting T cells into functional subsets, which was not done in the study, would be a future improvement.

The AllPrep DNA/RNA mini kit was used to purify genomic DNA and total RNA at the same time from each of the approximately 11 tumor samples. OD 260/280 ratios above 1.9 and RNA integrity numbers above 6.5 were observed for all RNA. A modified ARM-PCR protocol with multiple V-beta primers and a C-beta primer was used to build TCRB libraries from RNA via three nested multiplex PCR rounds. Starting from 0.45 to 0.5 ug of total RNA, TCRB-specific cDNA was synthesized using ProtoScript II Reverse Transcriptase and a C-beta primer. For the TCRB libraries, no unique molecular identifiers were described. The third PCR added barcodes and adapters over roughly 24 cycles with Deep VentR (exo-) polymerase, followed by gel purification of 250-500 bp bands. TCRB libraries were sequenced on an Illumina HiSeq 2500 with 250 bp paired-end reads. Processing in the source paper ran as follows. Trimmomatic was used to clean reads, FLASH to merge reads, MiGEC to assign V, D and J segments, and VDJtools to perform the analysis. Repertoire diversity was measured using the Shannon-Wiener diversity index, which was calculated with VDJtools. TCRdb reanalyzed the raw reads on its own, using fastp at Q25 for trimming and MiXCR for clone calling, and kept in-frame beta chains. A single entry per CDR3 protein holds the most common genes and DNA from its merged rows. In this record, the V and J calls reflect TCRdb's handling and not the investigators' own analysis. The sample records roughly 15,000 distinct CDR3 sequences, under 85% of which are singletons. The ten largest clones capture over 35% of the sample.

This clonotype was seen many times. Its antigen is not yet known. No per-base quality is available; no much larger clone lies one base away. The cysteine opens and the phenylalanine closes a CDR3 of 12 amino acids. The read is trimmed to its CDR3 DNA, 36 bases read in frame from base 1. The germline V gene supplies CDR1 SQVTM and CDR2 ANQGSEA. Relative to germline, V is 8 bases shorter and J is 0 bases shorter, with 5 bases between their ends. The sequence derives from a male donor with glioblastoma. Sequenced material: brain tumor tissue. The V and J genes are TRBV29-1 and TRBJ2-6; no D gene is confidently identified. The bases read TGCAGCATCCACTCTGGGGCCAACGTCCTGACTTTC. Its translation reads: CSIHSGANVLTF.